This TCR beta chain was sequenced during a study of blood T cell repertoires in COVID-19 (dated by TCRdb to 2018 to 2020). Regarding the research as a whole: Samples from collaborators originated in the United States, Italy and Spain and spanned both the acute and convalescent phases of COVID-19. The prospective study material was composed of cDNA or gDNA derived from T cells, B-cell-depleted T cells, or PBMCs. The dataset comprised deeply sampled blood TCRbeta repertoires from subjects exposed to, actively infected with, or recovered from COVID-19. The repertoires were released in a freely available public database intended as a resource for research on the immune response to SARS-CoV-2. The samples were drawn from two sources: the first 160 participants of the ongoing ImmuneRACE study, and about 1,300 subjects contributed by 6 global collaborators. The sample metadata nearly always contained a de-identified subject ID, COVID-19 status, age in years and sex. Where available, HLA class I and class II types were obtained from metadata supplied by the sample provider rather than from assay-based typing. General conclusions and limits of the study: The amount of clinical and demographic metadata varied by source and participant and was provided uncurated.

Participants in the prospective study were aged roughly 18 to 100 years, lived in more than 20 United States geographic areas, and enrolled through a virtual design. Cohort assignment in the prospective study relied on participant-reported clinical history from a screening survey and a study questionnaire. ImmuneRACE Cohort 3 recovered participants were defined by two consecutive negative NP/OP PCR tests, healthcare professional clearance, or symptom resolution. In the prospective study, whole blood, serum and a nasopharyngeal or oropharyngeal swab were collected from each participant by mobile phlebotomists. Participants in the prospective study had the option to provide additional blood draws and questionnaires over a roughly 2-month period. Blood samples from the prospective study were shipped frozen or at room temperature prior to DNA extraction. The V end gives up 8 bases and the J end 4 bases, leaving 26 bases in the junction not matched to a gene. CDR1 SGHTA and CDR2 FQGNSA were looked up in the germline V gene. The CDR3 covers 19 residues, taking in both the cysteine and the phenylalanine. Just CDR3 DNA is preserved here, 57 bases in frame from base 1.

TCRbeta CDR3 regions were amplified from genomic DNA by means of the immunoSEQ Assay, a bias-controlled multiplex PCR. In the source study's methods: The number of nucleated cells in each sample was estimated by amplification of reference gene primers within the assay. Sequence reads were collapsed and filtered to measure the absolute abundance of every unique TCRbeta CDR3 rearrangement. For each sample, productive Simpson clonality was calculated as the square root of Simpson's diversity index over productive rearrangements. The immuneACCESS repertoire file appears here via TCRdb, limited to in-frame rearrangements. These files lack a portion of the clones; in checked studies, under half of the deficit traces to unresolved V genes, and the cause of the others is not known. Clonal size and the V and J genes are those of that table, whereas D and trimming came from the DNA. The sample table contains 140,000 to 150,000 clones; only one count was recorded for about 90% of them. Of the sample, over 9% is held by the ten largest clones.

This clone turned up a few times. The target of this receptor is not known. No qualities accompany the bases; no much larger clone lies one base away. The sequence came from a man in his 60s who had recovered from COVID-19. The chain is made from TRBV7-2 and TRBJ2-7, with 7 central nucleotides matching TRBD2. Sequenced input: PBMCs or T cells enriched from blood (not recorded which). The CDR3 corresponds to CASQITKRDLRFPVYEQYF. The nucleotides read TGTGCCAGCCAGATTACTAAGCGGGACCTAAGATTCCCAGTTTACGAGCAGTACTTC.